The T cell receptor beta chain under discussion was sequenced for a study of blood T cell repertoires in COVID-19. Sequenced by immunoSEQ multiplex PCR; TCRdb stores in-frame clones only, minus some. The sample holds 250,000 to 300,000 clones, roughly 89% seen once. The sample consisted of PBMCs or T cells enriched from blood (not recorded which). The source of this sequence is a man in his forties who had recovered from COVID-19.

The CDR3 protein is CASSLQLQDTEAFF. DNA of the CDR3: TGTGCCAGCAGCCTCCAATTACAGGACACTGAAGCTTTCTTT. The rearrangement joins TRBV7-6 to TRBJ1-1, with D maybe TRBD1 (5 bases). The CDR3 consists of 14 residues. The V end lost 5 bases, the J end lost 3 bases, and 13 bases lay between the germline ends. Germline V gene data show CDR1 as SGHVS and CDR2 as FNYEAQ.